This T cell receptor beta chain was identified in a study of breast tumors, draining lymph nodes, adjacent tissues. Axillary draining lymph nodes of breast cancer patients supplied the node samples. Regarding this clonotype: Antigen unknown. This could be a read error, since a much larger clone is one nucleotide away.

Notes on the study in general: Compared with lymph nodes, tumors were less diverse; compared with nontumor tissue, more.

TCRdb re-analysed the multiplex PCR reads in MiXCR, keeping a single row per CDR3 protein. The data hold fewer than 150,000 distinct CDR3 sequences, with 21% observed a single time. This clonotype was sampled from a female donor with breast cancer. Some clones in this sample may be carry-over from other donors' samples. Sequenced material: axillary lymph node tissue.

In DNA form, the CDR3 reads TGCGCCGGCAGCTCGACCCAGCGGTCCTACAATGAGCAGTTCTTC. Its translation is CAGSSTQRSYNEQFF. The chain is built from TRBV5-1 and TRBJ2-1, with TRBD2 as a possible D gene (5 bases). In germline, CDR1 is SGHRS, CDR2 YFSETQ. The CDR3 is 15 residues long.